This is a list of T cell receptor beta chains from one sample in a study of T cell changes during pregnancy in multiple sclerosis. Assay: immunoSEQ multiplex PCR; the TCRdb copy retains only in-frame clones and omits some. The sample gives about 51,000 clones, 94% of which show up once; just under 0.6% is in the top ten. The specimen comprised CD4+ T cells from peripheral blood mononuclear cells, sampled in the second trimester of pregnancy. All receptors come from a female donor with multiple sclerosis, enrolled in a pregnancy study. The CDR3 runs from the conserved cysteine through the conserved F or W. D genes are given only for firm matches. Not every row has a clone size; where given, it reads once, few, many or a size class.

v_call clone_size d_call cdr3_length cdr3_aa
TRBV6-5 . . 13 CASSLGFDYGYTF
TRBV2 . . 13 CASRDTGNYGYTF
TRBV7-2 . TRBD2 18 CASSLDRPLAGGQITQYF
TRBV9 . . 15 CASSVGTAANTEAFF
TRBV6-5 . TRBD1 14 CASSYHDRAYGYTF
TRBV6-6 . . 14 CASGRPGANEKLFF
TRBV6-1 . TRBD1 15 CASSEDRGDYNEQFF
TRBV12-2 . . 16 CASRLIQGHFSYEQYF
TRBV12-5 . TRBD2 13 CASSGLAGDTQYF
TRBV7-2 . TRBD1 14 CASSEDRGVQPQHF
TRBV7-2 . TRBD2 15 CASSLVAGDPREQYF
TRBV2 . TRBD1 14 CASSEQGDDTEAFF
TRBV7-2 . . 12 CASIFTGPGYTF
TRBV6-1 once . 14 CASRDSYGTYEQYF
TRBV30 . TRBD1 16 CAWRMGQLTYNSPLHF
TRBV29-1 . TRBD2 18 CSVEPLLLAGRGSDTQYF
TRBV19 . . 19 CASSIDGGGVGVTKNIQYF
TRBV7-2 . TRBD1 15 CASSLAPNRGQGYTF
TRBV28 . . 11 CASSLSGEQYF
TRBV6-5 . . 11 CASSSPYEQYF
TRBV5-5 . . 13 CASSLGGVGGQYF
TRBV7-2 . TRBD2 13 CASSLAREDTQYF
TRBV9 . TRBD1 15 CASSVRTGGVGTQYF
TRBV5-6 . TRBD1 14 CASSSPTGGTEAFF
TRBV11-2 . TRBD1 16 CASSLEGQGAYNEQFF
TRBV7-8 . . 11 CASSLGPIQYF
TRBV5-1 . . 15 CASSLGGSGANVLTF
TRBV5-4 . . 16 CASSLLVASVSYEQYF
TRBV7-3 . . 15 CASSLMTGLNTEAFF
TRBV9 . . 14 CASSAETANYGYTF
TRBV4-2 . TRBD2 18 CASSQDTYGTSGADTQYF
TRBV29-1 once TRBD1 13 CSVGGQGNQPQHF
TRBV7-9 . . 11 CASSSGETQYF
TRBV7-9 . TRBD2 14 CASSLGLAEETQYF
TRBV25-1 . TRBD1 13 CASSGTGSNEQFF
TRBV30 . TRBD1 14 CAWTPSTGYRGYTF
TRBV7-9 . TRBD1 15 CASSLGQGANQPQHF
TRBV27 . TRBD2 14 CASSPREGSYEQYF
TRBV14 . TRBD1 17 CASSQRTGMGSYNEQFF
TRBV19 . . 18 CASSNVREVIRSGNTIYF
TRBV2 . TRBD1 13 CASGGQRTGELFF
TRBV7-8 . . 15 CASSLLSVSNEKLFF
TRBV4-3 . . 15 CASSHSLDIGQPQHF
TRBV4-3 . . 14 CASSQGPRATEAFF
TRBV2 few . 12 CASNYQNSEAFF